This TCR beta chain was found in a study of lymphopenia after photon versus proton radiotherapy. Study-level results: Post-nadir TCR diversity decline inversely tracked overall survival among those who died. After the lymphocyte nadir, photon-treated repertoires showed oligoclonal expansion, especially of CD8+ Temra cells. Survival link was tested only in deceased patients; proton benefit remains a possibility. Under photons, naive T cells and diversity fell while effector/memory populations rose.

The repertoire was sequenced with immunoSEQ multiplex PCR; TCRdb's copy has only in-frame clones and lacks some. The table has over 50,000 clones, roughly 86% seen once. This clone was found a few times. Its specificity is not known. The TCR originated in a man aged 40-50 years with gastric cancer. Sequenced here: peripheral blood, sampled from a patient treated with photon-based radiotherapy.

CDR3 bases: TGTGCCAGCAGCTTCATGACCCTTGGGGTGAATGAAAAACTGTTTTTT. Amino acid sequence: CASSFMTLGVNEKLFF. This rearrangement joins TRBV5-6 to TRBJ1-4; D not certain. CDR3 size: 16 residues. V was trimmed by 2 bases and J by 5 bases, leaving 16 bases between them. Germline V CDR1 and CDR2: SGHDT, YYEEEE. The full variable domain, in which reference TRBV5-6 and TRBJ1-4 provide the parts outside the CDR3, is DAGVTQSPTHLIKTRGQQVTLRCSPKSGHDTVSWYQQALGQGPQFIFQYYEEEERQRGNFPDRFSGHQFPNYSSELNVNALLLGDSALYLCASSFMTLGVNEKLFFGSGTQLSVL.